This TCR beta chain was captured in a study of blood T cell repertoires in COVID-19. Trimming took off 6 bases at V and 1 base at J, with 10 bases between the two ends. Looked up from germline, CDR1 is MNHEY and CDR2 is SVGAGI. The CDR3 totals 14 residues. Here immunoSEQ multiplex PCR was the method, and the copy in TCRdb shows in-frame clones only, minus some. The data contain around 150,000 clones, roughly 84% of them seen just once; the ten biggest clones take up roughly 7.2%. The receptor comes from a woman aged 45 to 65 in a cohort sampled during active or convalescent COVID-19. The rearrangement uses TRBV6-5 and TRBJ1-3; D is ambiguous. Material for sequencing was peripheral blood. The CDR3 nucleotides are TGTGCCAGCAGGGCCGACAATTCTGGAAACACCATATATTTT. Translated: CASRADNSGNTIYF.